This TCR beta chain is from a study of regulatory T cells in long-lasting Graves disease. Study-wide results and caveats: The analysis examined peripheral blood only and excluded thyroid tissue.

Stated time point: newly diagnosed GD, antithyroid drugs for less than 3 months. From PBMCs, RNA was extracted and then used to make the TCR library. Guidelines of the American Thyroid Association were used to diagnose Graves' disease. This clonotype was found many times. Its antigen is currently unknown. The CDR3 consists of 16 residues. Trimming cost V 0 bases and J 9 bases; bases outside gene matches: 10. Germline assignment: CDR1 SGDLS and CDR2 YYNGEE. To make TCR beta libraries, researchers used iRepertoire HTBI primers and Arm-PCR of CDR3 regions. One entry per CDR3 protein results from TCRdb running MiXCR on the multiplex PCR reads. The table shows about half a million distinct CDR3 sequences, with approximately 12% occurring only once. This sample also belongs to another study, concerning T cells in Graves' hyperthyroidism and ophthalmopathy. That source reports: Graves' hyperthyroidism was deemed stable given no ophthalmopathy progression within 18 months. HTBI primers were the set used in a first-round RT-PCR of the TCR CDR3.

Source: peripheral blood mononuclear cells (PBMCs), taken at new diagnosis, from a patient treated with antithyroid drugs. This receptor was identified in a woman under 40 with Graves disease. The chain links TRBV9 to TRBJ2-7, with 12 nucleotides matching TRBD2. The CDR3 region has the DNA TGTGCCAGCAGCGTAGGACTAGCGGGGGATTCCGGGTCGCAGTACTTC. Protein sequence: CASSVGLAGDSGSQYF. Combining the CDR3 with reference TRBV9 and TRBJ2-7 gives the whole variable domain DSGVTQTPKHLITATGQRVTLRCSPRSGDLSVYWYQQSLDQGLQFLIQYYNGEERAKGNILERFSAQQFPDLHSELNLSSLELGDSALYFCASSVGLAGDSGSQYFGPGTRLTVT.